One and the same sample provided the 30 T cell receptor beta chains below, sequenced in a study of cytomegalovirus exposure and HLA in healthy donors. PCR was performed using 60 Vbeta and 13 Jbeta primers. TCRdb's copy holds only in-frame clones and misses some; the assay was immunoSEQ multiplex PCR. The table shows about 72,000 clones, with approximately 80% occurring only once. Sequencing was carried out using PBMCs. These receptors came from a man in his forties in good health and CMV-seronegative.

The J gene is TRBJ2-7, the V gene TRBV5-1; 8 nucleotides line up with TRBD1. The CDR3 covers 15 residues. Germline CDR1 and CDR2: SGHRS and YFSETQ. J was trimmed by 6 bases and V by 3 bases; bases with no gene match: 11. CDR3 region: CASSYWTGKGCEQYF. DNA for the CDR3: TGCGCCAGCAGCTATTGGACAGGGAAGGGATGCGAGCAGTACTTC.

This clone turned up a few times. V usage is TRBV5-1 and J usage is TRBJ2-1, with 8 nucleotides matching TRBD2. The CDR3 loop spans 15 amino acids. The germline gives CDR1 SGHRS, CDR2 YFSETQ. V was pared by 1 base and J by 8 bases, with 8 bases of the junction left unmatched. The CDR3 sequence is CASSLMPGGPHEQFF. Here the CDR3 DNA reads TGCGCCAGCAGCTTGATGCCGGGGGGGCCACATGAGCAGTTCTTC.

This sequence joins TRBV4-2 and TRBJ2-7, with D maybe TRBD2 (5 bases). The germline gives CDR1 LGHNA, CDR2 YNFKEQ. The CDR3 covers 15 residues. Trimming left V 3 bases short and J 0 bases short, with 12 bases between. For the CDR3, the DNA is TGTGCCAGCAGCCACGGAGCGGTAAGCTCCTACGAGCAGTACTTC. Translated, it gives CASSHGAVSSYEQYF.

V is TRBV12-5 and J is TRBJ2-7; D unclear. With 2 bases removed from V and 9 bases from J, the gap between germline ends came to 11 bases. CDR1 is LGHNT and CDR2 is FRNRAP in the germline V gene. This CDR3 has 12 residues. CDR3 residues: CASGLSGYRQYF. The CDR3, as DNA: TGTGCTAGTGGTTTGTCGGGTTATCGGCAGTACTTC.

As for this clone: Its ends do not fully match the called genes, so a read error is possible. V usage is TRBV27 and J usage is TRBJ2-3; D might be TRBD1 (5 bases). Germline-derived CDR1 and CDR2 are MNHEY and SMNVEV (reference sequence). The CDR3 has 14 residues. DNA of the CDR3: TGTGCCAGTAGTTATCTGGGGCTACCAGATACGCAGTATTTT. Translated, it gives CASSYLGLPDTQYF.

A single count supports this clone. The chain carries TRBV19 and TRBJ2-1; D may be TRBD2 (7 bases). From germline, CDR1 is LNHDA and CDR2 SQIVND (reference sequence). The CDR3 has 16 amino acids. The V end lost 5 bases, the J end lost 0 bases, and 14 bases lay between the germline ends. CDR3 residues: CASSFRGASSYNEQFF. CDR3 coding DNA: TGTGCCAGTAGTTTCCGGGGGGCGAGCTCCTACAATGAGCAGTTCTTC.

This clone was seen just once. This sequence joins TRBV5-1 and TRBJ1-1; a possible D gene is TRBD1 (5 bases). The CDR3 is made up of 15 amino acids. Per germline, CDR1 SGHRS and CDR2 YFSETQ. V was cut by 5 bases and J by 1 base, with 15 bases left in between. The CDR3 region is CASRLTTASNTEAFF. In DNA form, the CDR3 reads TGCGCCAGCAGACTCACGACAGCTTCGAACACTGAAGCTTTCTTT.

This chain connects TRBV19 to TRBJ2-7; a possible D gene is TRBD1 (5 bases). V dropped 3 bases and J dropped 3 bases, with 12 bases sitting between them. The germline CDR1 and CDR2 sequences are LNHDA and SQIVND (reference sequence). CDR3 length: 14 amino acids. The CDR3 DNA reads TGTGCCAGTAGTATTACAGGAACCTACTACGAGCAGTACTTC. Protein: CASSITGTYYEQYF.

CDR3 protein: CASSLDQGAEAFF. As DNA, the CDR3 is TGTGCCAGCAGCTTAGATCAGGGGGCAGAAGCTTTCTTT. The chain carries TRBV7-9 and TRBJ1-1; 8 bases align to TRBD1. The length of the CDR3 is 13 residues. V was pared by 1 base and J by 8 bases, with 3 bases of the junction left unmatched. Germline CDR1 SEHNR, CDR2 FQNEAQ (reference sequence).

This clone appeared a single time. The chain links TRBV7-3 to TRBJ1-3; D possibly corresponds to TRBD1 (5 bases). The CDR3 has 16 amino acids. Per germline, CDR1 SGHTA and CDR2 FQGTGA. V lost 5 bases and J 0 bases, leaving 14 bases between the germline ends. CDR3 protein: CASSHYQDSSGNTIYF. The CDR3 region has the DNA TGTGCCAGCAGCCACTACCAAGACAGCTCTGGAAACACCATATATTTT.

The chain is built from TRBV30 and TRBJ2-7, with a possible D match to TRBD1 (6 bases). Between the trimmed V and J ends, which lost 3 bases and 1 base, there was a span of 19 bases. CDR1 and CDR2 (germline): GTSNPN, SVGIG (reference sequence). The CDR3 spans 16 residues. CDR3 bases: TGTGCCTGGAGGCAAACCCCCGGGACACCATCCTACGAGCAGTACTTC. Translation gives CAWRQTPGTPSYEQYF. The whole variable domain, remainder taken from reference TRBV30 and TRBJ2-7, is SQTIHQWPATLVQPVGSPLSLECTVEGTSNPNLYWYRQAAGRGLQLLFYSVGIGQISSEVPQNLSASRPQDRQFILSSKKLLLSDSGFYLCAWRQTPGTPSYEQYFGPGTRLTVT.

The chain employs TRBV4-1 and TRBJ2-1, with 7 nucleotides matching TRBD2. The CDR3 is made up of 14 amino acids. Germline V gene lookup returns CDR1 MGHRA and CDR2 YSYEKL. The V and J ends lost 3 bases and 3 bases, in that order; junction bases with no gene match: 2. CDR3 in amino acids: CASSHRDYYNEQFF. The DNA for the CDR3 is TGCGCCAGCAGCCACCGGGACTACTACAATGAGCAGTTCTTC.

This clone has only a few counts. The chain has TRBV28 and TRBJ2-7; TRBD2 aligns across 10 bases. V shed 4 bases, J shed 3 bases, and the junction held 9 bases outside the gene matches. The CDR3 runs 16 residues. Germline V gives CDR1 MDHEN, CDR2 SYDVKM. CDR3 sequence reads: CASSSIEGTSVYEQYF. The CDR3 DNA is TGTGCCAGCAGTTCCATAGAGGGGACTAGCGTCTACGAGCAGTACTTC.

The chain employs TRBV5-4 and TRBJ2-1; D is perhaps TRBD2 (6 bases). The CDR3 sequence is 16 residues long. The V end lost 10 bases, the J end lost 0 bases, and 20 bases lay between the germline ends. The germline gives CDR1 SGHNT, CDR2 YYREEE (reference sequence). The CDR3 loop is CAWGVGRRYSYNEQFF. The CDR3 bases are TGTGCCTGGGGGGTGGGGCGGCGTTACTCCTACAATGAGCAGTTCTTC.

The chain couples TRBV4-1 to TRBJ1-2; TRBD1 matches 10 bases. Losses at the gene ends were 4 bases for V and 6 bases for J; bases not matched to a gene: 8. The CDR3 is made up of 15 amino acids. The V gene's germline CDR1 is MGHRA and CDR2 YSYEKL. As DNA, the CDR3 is TGCGCCAGCAGCCCTTTAGGGACAGGGGAACATGGCTACACCTTC. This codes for CASSPLGTGEHGYTF.

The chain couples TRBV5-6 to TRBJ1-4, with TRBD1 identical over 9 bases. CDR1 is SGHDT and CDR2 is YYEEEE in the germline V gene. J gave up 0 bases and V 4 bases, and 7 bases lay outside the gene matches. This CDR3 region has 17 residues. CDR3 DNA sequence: TGTGCCAGCAGCCCCTCGGGACAGGGCACAACTAATGAAAAACTGTTTTTT. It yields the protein CASSPSGQGTTNEKLFF.

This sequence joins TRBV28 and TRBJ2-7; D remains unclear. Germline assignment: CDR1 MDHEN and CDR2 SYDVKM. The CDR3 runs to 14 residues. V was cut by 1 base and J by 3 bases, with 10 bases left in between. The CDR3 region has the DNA TGTGCCAGCAGTTTATCGGCGGTTCTCTACGAGCAGTACTTC. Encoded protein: CASSLSAVLYEQYF. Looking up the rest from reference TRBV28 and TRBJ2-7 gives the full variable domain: DVKVTQSSRYLVKRTGEKVFLECVQDMDHENMFWYRQDPGLGLRLIYFSYDVKMKEKGDIPEGYSVSREKKERFSLILESASTNQTSMYLCASSLSAVLYEQYFGPGTRLTVT.

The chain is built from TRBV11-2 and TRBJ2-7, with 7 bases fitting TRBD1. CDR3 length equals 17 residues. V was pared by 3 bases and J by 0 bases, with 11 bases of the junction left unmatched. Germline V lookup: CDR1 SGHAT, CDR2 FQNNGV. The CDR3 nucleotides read TGTGCCAGCAGCTTCAAAAGACAGGGATTATTCTCCTACGAGCAGTACTTC. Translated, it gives CASSFKRQGLFSYEQYF.

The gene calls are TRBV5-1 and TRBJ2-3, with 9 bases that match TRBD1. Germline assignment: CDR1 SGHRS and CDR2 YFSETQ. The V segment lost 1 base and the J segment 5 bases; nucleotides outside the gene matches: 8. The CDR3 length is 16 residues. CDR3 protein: CASSLTTGGFRDTQYF. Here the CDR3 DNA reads TGCGCCAGCAGCTTGACGACAGGGGGGTTTAGAGATACGCAGTATTTT.

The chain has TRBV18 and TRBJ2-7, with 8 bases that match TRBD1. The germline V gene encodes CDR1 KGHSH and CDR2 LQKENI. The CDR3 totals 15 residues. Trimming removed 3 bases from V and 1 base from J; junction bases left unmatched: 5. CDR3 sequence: CASSPSTGGSYEQYF. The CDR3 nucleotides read TGTGCCAGCTCACCCTCAACAGGGGGTTCCTACGAGCAGTACTTC.

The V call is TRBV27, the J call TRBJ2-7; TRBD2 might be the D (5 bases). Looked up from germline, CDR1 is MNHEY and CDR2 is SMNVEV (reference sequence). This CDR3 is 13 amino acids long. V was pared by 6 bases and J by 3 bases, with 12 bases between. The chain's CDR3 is CASRREHNYEQYF. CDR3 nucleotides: TGTGCCAGCAGAAGGGAGCATAACTACGAGCAGTACTTC.

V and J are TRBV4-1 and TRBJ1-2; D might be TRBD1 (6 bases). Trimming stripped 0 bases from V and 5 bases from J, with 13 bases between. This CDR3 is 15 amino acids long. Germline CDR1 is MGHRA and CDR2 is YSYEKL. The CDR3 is CASSQETKGGYGYTF. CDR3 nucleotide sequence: TGCGCCAGCAGCCAAGAGACTAAAGGGGGTTATGGCTACACCTTC.

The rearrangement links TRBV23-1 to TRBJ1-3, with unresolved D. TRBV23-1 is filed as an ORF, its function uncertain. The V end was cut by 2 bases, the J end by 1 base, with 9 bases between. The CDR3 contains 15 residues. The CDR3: CASSQPLRSGNTIYF. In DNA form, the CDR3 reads TGCGCCAGCAGTCAACCTCTGAGGTCTGGAAACACCATATATTTT.

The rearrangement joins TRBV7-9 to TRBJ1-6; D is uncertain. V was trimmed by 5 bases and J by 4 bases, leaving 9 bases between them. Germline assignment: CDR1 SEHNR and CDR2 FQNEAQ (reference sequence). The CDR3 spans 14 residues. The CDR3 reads CASSVGEYNSPLHF. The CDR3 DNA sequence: TGTGCCAGCAGCGTGGGCGAGTATAATTCACCCCTCCACTTT.

CDR3 in amino acids: CASSLTGPNTDTQYF. The CDR3 DNA is TGTGCCAGCTCACTAACAGGGCCAAACACAGATACGCAGTATTTT. The chain uses TRBV18 and TRBJ2-3; perhaps TRBD1 as D (6 bases). CDR3 size: 15 residues. V was shortened by 4 bases and J by 2 bases, with 13 bases between the two germline ends. Germline V lookup: CDR1 KGHSH, CDR2 LQKENI.

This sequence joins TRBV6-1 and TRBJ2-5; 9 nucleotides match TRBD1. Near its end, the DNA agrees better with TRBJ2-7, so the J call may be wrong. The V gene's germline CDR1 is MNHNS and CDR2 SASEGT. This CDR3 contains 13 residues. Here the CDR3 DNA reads TGTGCCAGCAGCCTGGGACAGGGAAACGAGCAGTACTTC. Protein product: CASSLGQGNEQYF.

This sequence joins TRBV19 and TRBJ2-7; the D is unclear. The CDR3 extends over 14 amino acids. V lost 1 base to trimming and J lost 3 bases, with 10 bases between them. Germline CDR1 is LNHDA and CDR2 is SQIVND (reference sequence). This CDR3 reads CASSIGQTLYEQYF. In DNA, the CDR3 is TGTGCCAGTAGTATAGGTCAGACTCTCTACGAGCAGTACTTC. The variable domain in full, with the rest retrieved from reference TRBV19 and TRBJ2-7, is DGGITQSPKYLFRKEGQNVTLSCEQNLNHDAMYWYRQDPGQGLRLIYYSQIVNDFQKGDIAEGYSVSREKKESFPLTVTSAQKNPTAFYLCASSIGQTLYEQYFGPGTRLTVT.

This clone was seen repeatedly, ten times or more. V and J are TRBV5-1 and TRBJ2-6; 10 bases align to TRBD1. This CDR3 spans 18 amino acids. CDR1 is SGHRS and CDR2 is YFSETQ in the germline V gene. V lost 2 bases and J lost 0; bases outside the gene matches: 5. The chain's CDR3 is CASSFAGTGASGANVLTF. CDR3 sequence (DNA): TGCGCCAGCAGCTTTGCCGGGACAGGGGCCTCTGGGGCCAACGTCCTGACTTTC.

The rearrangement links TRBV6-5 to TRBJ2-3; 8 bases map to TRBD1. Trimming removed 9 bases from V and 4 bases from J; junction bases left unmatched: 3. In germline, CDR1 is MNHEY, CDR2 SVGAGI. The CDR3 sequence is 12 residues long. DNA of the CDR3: TGTGCCAGTTCAGGGGGCGCAGATACGCAGTATTTT. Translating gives CASSGGADTQYF.

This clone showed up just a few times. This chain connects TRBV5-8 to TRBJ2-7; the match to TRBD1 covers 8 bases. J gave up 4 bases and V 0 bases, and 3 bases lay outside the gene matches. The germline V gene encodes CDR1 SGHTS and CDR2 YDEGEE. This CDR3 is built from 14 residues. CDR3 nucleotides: TGTGCCAGCAGCTTGGGGACAGGGCTATACGAGCAGTACTTC. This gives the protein CASSLGTGLYEQYF.